This record looks at one T cell receptor (beta chain) sequence and its context. What it binds is not known. The same CDR3 is also encoded by other DNA sequences in this sample. A sort by CD45RO/CCR7/CD25/CD127/CD95/CD27 yielded CD4+ naive, central memory, regulatory and stem cell-like memory cells. Expressed TCRB transcripts got sequenced, as all isolated RNA was reverse transcribed. TCRdb keeps only in-frame clones here, not all; method: immunoSEQ multiplex PCR. The sample consists of some 350,000 clones, over 8.5% of them appearing once. The source of the sample is a study of beta chain features in type 1 diabetes. Study-wide findings and caveats: Patients with type 1 diabetes showed fewer VDJ junction insertions and more deletions. All four CD4+ subsets from Type 1 diabetes patients carried moderately but significantly shorter TCRB CDR3s. It was not settled here whether HLA type affects TCRB rearrangement. Cells that show high TCR expression could be over-represented by cDNA sequencing.

The CDR3 is made up of 15 amino acids. The V gene's germline CDR1 is SGHTA and CDR2 FQGNSA. The V end was cut by 1 base, the J end by 0 bases, with 10 bases between. The clonotype originates from a man aged 25-45 years with type 1 diabetes. Sequenced input: central memory CD4+ T cells from blood. This rearrangement joins TRBV7-2 to TRBJ2-7; unclear D gene. The CDR3 loop reads CASSLGRLSSYEQYF. CDR3 in DNA: TGTGCCAGCAGCTTAGGACGTCTCAGCTCCTACGAGCAGTACTTC.